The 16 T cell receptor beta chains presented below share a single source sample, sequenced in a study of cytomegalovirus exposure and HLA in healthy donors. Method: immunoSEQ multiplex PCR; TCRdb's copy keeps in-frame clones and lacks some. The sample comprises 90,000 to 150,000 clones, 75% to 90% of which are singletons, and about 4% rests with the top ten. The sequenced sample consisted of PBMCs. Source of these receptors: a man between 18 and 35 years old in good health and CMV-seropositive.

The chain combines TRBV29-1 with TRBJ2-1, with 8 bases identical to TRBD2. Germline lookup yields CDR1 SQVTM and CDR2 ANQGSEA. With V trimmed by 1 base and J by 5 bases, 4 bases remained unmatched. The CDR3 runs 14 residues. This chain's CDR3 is CSVEGGGPDNEQFF. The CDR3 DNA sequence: TGCAGCGTTGAAGGCGGGGGGCCCGACAATGAGCAGTTCTTC.

The CDR3 DNA is TGTGCCAGCAGCGCCCCCGGGACAGCCTCTGGAAACACCATATATTTT. This sequence encodes CASSAPGTASGNTIYF. This chain connects TRBV6-6 to TRBJ1-3; 7 bases fit TRBD1. The germline V gene encodes CDR1 MNHNY and CDR2 SVGAGI (reference sequence). Trimming removed 6 bases from V and 0 bases from J; junction bases left unmatched: 8. CDR3 size: 16 residues.

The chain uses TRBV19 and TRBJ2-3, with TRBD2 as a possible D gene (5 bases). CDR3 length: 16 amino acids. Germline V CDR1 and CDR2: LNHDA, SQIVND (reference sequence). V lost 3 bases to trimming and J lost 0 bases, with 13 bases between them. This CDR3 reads CASSIGVRRSTDTQYF. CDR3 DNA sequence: TGTGCCAGTAGTATCGGGGTGAGGCGGAGCACAGATACGCAGTATTTT. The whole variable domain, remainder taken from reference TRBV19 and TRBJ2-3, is DGGITQSPKYLFRKEGQNVTLSCEQNLNHDAMYWYRQDPGQGLRLIYYSQIVNDFQKGDIAEGYSVSREKKESFPLTVTSAQKNPTAFYLCASSIGVRRSTDTQYFGPGTRLTVL.

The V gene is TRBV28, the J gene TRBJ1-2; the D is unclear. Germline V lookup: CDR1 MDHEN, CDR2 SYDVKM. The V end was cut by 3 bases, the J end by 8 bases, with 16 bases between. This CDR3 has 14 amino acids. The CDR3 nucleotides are TGTGCCAGCAGTTTCGCGGCGGCCACCCCCGGCTACACCTTC. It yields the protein CASSFAAATPGYTF.

In DNA, the CDR3 is TGTGCCAGCAGTGGCCAGGGACTCTCTGGAAACACCATATATTTT. It is translated as CASSGQGLSGNTIYF. The chain combines TRBV2 with TRBJ1-3, with D perhaps TRBD1 (5 bases). Germline-derived CDR1 and CDR2 are SNHLY and FYNNEI. The germline V and J ends were trimmed by 4 bases and 0 bases, with 10 bases remaining between them. CDR3 length: 15 amino acids.

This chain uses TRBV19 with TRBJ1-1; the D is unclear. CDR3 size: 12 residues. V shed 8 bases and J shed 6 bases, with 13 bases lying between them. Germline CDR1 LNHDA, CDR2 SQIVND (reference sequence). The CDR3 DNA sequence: TGTGCCAGTGGGCCAGTCCCTCCTGAAGCTTTCTTT. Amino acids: CASGPVPPEAFF.

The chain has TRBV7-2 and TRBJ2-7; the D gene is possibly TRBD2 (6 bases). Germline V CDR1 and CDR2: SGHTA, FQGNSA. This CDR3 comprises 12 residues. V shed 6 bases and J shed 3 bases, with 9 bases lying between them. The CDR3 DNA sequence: TGTGCCAGCAGAGGAGGGGACTACGAGCAGTACTTC. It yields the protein CASRGGDYEQYF.

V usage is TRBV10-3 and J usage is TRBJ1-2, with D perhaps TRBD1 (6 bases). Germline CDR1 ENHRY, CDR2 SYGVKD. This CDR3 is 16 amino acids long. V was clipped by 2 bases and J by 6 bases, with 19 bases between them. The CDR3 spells CAISEREQGLGNGYTF. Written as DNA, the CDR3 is TGTGCCATCAGTGAGAGGGAACAGGGTCTGGGTAATGGCTACACCTTC.

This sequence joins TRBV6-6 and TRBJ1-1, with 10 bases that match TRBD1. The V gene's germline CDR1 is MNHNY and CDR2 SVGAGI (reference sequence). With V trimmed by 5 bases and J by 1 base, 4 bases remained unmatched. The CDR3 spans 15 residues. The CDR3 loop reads CASSGRTGGNTEAFF. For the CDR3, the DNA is TGTGCCAGCAGTGGGAGGACAGGGGGGAACACTGAAGCTTTCTTT.

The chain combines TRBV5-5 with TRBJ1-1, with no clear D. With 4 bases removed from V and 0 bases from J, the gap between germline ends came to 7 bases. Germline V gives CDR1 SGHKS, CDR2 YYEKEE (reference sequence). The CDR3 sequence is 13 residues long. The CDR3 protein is CASSLSMNTEAFF. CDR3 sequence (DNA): TGTGCCAGCAGCCTATCCATGAACACTGAAGCTTTCTTT.

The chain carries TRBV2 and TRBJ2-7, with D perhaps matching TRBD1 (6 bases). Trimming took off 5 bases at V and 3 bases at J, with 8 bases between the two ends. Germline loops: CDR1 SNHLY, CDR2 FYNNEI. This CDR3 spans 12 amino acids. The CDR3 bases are TGTGCCAGCAGTCAGGACAGCTACGAGCAGTACTTC. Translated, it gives CASSQDSYEQYF.

DNA for the CDR3: TGTGCCAGCAGCCCCCTTAGGACAGGGTACGAGCAGTACTTC. Translation: CASSPLRTGYEQYF. This chain links TRBV7-2 with TRBJ2-7; 8 nucleotides align to TRBD1. Germline CDR1 SGHTA, CDR2 FQGNSA. V gave up 5 bases and J gave up 4 bases; unmatched junction bases: 7. The CDR3 sequence is 14 residues long.

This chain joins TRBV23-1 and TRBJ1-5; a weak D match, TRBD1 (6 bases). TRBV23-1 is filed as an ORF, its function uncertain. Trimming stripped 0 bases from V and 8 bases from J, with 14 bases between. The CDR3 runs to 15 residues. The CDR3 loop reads CASSQSVRGMEPQHF. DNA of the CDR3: TGCGCCAGCAGTCAATCGGTCAGGGGAATGGAGCCCCAGCATTTT.

The CDR3 reads CASSGRQETTEAFF. For the CDR3, the DNA is TGTGCCAGTAGTGGGAGACAGGAGACCACTGAAGCTTTCTTT. The chain recombines TRBV19 with TRBJ1-1; the D gene is possibly TRBD1 (6 bases). The CDR3 is 14 residues long. The germline V and J ends were trimmed by 5 bases and 4 bases, with 14 bases remaining between them. The germline CDR1 and CDR2 sequences are LNHDA and SQIVND (reference sequence).

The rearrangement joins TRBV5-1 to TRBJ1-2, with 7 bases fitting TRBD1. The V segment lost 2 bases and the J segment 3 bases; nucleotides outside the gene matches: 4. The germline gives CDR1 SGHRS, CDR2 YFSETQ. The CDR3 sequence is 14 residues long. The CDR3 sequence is CASSFTGADYGYTF. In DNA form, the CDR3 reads TGCGCCAGCAGCTTTACAGGGGCTGACTATGGCTACACCTTC.

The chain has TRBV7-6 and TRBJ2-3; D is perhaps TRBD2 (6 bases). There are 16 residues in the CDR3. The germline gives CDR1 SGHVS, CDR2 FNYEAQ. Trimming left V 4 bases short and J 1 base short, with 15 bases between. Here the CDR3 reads CASSSPAGWGTDTQYF. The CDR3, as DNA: TGTGCCAGCAGCTCCCCCGCGGGGTGGGGCACAGATACGCAGTATTTT.